These 30 T cell receptor beta chains were all obtained from the same sample, sequenced in a study of CD8 T cells in Susac syndrome. RNA amounts of about 0.45 to 1 ug underwent reverse transcription with random hexamers. TCRdb itself ran the immunoSEQ multiplex PCR reads through MiXCR, one entry per CDR3 protein. The sample consists of about 140,000 distinct CDR3 sequences, 85% to 95% of them appearing once. Material: CD4+ T cells from PBMCs. The receptor set was obtained from a human donor with Susac syndrome.

This chain joins TRBV4-1 and TRBJ2-1; 16 bases agree with TRBD2. Germline V gene lookup returns CDR1 MGHRA and CDR2 YSYEKL. V lost 3 bases to trimming and J lost 0 bases; unmatched junction nucleotides: 8. CDR3 length: 20 amino acids. CDR3 sequence (DNA): TGCGCCAGCAGCCACCAGGGACTAGCGGGAGGGCCGAGCTCCTACAATGAGCAGTTCTTC. Protein: CASSHQGLAGGPSSYNEQFF.

The rearrangement links TRBV7-2 to TRBJ2-3; no firm D call. Germline lookup yields CDR1 SGHTA and CDR2 FQGNSA. The V end was cut by 1 base, the J end by 2 bases, with 13 bases between. The CDR3 contains 16 residues. The CDR3 here is CASSLVGSIVTDTQYF. CDR3 nucleotide sequence: TGTGCCAGCAGCTTAGTAGGCTCTATAGTCACAGATACGCAGTATTTT.

The CDR3: CASSQSPGLAGGEVETQYF. CDR3 coding DNA: TGTGCCAGCAGCCAATCTCCGGGACTAGCGGGAGGGGAGGTAGAGACCCAGTACTTC. V usage is TRBV3-1 and J usage is TRBJ2-5; 16 positions agree with TRBD2. CDR1 is LGHDT and CDR2 is YNNKEL in the germline V gene (reference sequence). The CDR3 consists of 19 residues. The V and J ends lost 2 bases and 4 bases, in that order; junction bases with no gene match: 10.

The chain links TRBV27 to TRBJ2-1, with TRBD2 as a possible D gene (6 bases). Germline CDR1 reads MNHEY; CDR2 reads SMNVEV (reference sequence). This CDR3 region has 15 residues. Trimming took off 6 bases at V and 2 bases at J, with 14 bases between the two ends. The CDR3 is CASSLTSRAYNEQFF. Here the CDR3 DNA reads TGTGCCAGCAGCCTAACTAGCCGCGCCTACAATGAGCAGTTCTTC.

This chain connects TRBV4-2 to TRBJ2-5, with 9 bases aligning to TRBD2. The V segment lost 3 bases and the J segment 2 bases; nucleotides outside the gene matches: 1. The germline CDR1 and CDR2 sequences are LGHNA and YNFKEQ. This CDR3 is 14 amino acids long. In DNA form, the CDR3 reads TGTGCCAGCAGCCAGACTAGCGGTCAAGAGACCCAGTACTTC. Translating gives CASSQTSGQETQYF.

The chain carries TRBV5-1 and TRBJ2-7; D is perhaps TRBD1 or TRBD2 (6 bases each). Germline V gene data show CDR1 as SGHRS and CDR2 as YFSETQ. The CDR3 extends over 15 amino acids. Trimming stripped 3 bases from V and 3 bases from J, with 16 bases between. CDR3 region: CASSSRGRDYYEQYF. Here the CDR3 DNA reads TGCGCCAGCAGCTCCCGGGGGCGGGATTACTACGAGCAGTACTTC.

The chain employs TRBV20-1 and TRBJ2-7; unclear D gene. This CDR3 contains 12 residues. Per the germline V gene, CDR1 is DFQATT and CDR2 is SNEGSKA (reference sequence). Trimming left V 3 bases short and J 0 bases short, with 6 bases between. CDR3 DNA sequence: TGCAGTGCTAGCGCAGCCTCCTACGAGCAGTACTTC. Translation gives CSASAASYEQYF.

The chain employs TRBV20-1 and TRBJ2-3, with D perhaps being TRBD1 or TRBD2 (5 bases each). From germline, CDR1 is DFQATT and CDR2 SNEGSKA (reference sequence). The CDR3 covers 12 residues. V dropped 5 bases and J dropped 2 bases, with 8 bases sitting between them. Here the CDR3 DNA reads TGCAGTGCTTCGGGGCCCACAGATACGCAGTATTTT. Encoded protein: CSASGPTDTQYF.

The J gene is TRBJ1-2, the V gene TRBV9; TRBD1 agrees at 7 bases. Germline V gives CDR1 SGDLS, CDR2 YYNGEE. The CDR3 is made up of 13 amino acids. After removal of 0 bases from V and 8 bases from J, the junction contained 4 bases not matched to a gene. Here the CDR3 DNA reads TGTGCCAGCAGCGTAGATTGGGACAGAGGCTACACCTTC. This gives the protein CASSVDWDRGYTF.

The rearrangement joins TRBV29-1 to TRBJ2-5, with 8 bases matching TRBD2. Looked up from germline, CDR1 is SQVTM and CDR2 is ANQGSEA. There are 13 residues in the CDR3. With V trimmed by 7 bases and J by 5 bases, 9 bases remained unmatched. This CDR3 reads CSGGAGVVETQYF. The CDR3 bases are TGCAGCGGGGGAGCGGGAGTCGTTGAGACCCAGTACTTC.

V is TRBV5-4 and J is TRBJ2-7, with 8 bases lining up with TRBD2. Germline assignment: CDR1 SGHNT and CDR2 YYREEE (reference sequence). The CDR3 runs to 15 residues. The trim removed 0 bases at V and 2 bases at J, leaving 4 bases unmatched. The DNA of the CDR3 is TGTGCCAGCAGCTTGGGGCAGGGACTAGCCTACGAGCAGTACTTC. It translates to CASSLGQGLAYEQYF.

V gene TRBV12-3 or TRBV12-4 combines with J gene TRBJ2-5; 7 bases fit TRBD2. The CDR3 sequence is 14 residues long. V shed 5 bases and J 2 bases; nucleotides not matched to a gene: 5. The CDR3, as DNA: TGTGCCAGCAGTCCAAGCGGGAAGCAAGAGACCCAGTACTTC. It translates to CASSPSGKQETQYF.

The rearrangement links TRBV4-2 to TRBJ2-7; D remains ambiguous. CDR3 length equals 15 residues. From germline, CDR1 is LGHNA and CDR2 YNFKEQ. Trimming took off 4 bases at V and 1 base at J, with 14 bases between the two ends. In DNA, the CDR3 is TGTGCCAGCAGCCCTCGGTTAGACACGTCCTACGAGCAGTACTTC. Translation: CASSPRLDTSYEQYF.

The chain employs TRBV3-1 and TRBJ2-4, with 16 bases that match TRBD2. Germline CDR1 LGHDT, CDR2 YNNKEL (reference sequence). The CDR3 is 21 amino acids. V lost 4 bases to trimming and J lost 1 base; unmatched junction nucleotides: 13. As DNA, the CDR3 is TGTGCCAGCAGCCCGGAGCCGGGACTAGCGGGAGGGCCTGGGGCCAAAAACATTCAGTACTTC. It encodes CASSPEPGLAGGPGAKNIQYF.

The rearrangement uses TRBV4-2 and TRBJ2-3; D ambiguous. CDR3 length equals 15 residues. Per germline, CDR1 LGHNA and CDR2 YNFKEQ. Trimming pared 0 bases from V and 6 bases from J, leaving 13 bases between. The CDR3 DNA sequence: TGTGCCAGCAGCCAAGATCGTCGGCTTGTCGATACGCAGTATTTT. Protein: CASSQDRRLVDTQYF.

CDR3 amino acids: CSGTPRVGEQFF. For the CDR3, the DNA is TGCAGCGGGACTCCGAGGGTAGGGGAGCAGTTCTTC. V and J are TRBV20-1 and TRBJ2-1, with D maybe TRBD2 (6 bases). The CDR3 runs to 12 residues. CDR1 and CDR2 from the germline V gene are DFQATT and SNEGSKA (reference sequence).

The V call is TRBV13, the J call TRBJ2-1; maybe TRBD2 (5 bases). CDR1 is PRHDT, CDR2 FYEKMQ, per germline (reference sequence). There are 14 residues in the CDR3. V dropped 1 base and J dropped 7 bases, with 11 bases sitting between them. CDR3 bases: TGTGCCAGCAGCTTAGATCCTAGAGGGAATGAGCAGTTCTTC. Translating it yields CASSLDPRGNEQFF.

This chain connects TRBV3-1 to TRBJ2-6, with D unclear. The CDR3 has 15 amino acids. CDR1 is LGHDT and CDR2 is YNNKEL in the germline V gene (reference sequence). Trimming removed 1 base at V and 3 bases at J, with 7 bases between. In DNA, the CDR3 is TGTGCCAGCAGCCAAGTTGGGGTTGGGGCCAACGTCCTGACTTTC. Translated: CASSQVGVGANVLTF.

As DNA, the CDR3 is TGTGCCAGCAGTCCCGGGACCGATTTATATGGCTACACCTTC. Translated, it gives CASSPGTDLYGYTF. This rearrangement joins TRBV28 to TRBJ1-2; the D gene is possibly TRBD1 (5 bases). Trimming left V 5 bases short and J 5 bases short, with 15 bases between. The CDR3 has 14 amino acids. The germline CDR1 and CDR2 sequences are MDHEN and SYDVKM.

The V and J genes are TRBV2 and TRBJ1-6; weak D call: TRBD1 (6 bases). Germline V gene sequence: CDR1 SNHLY, CDR2 FYNNEI. The CDR3 sequence is 15 residues long. V was trimmed by 2 bases and J by 5 bases, leaving 10 bases between them. CDR3 sequence: CASSERDTNNSPLHF. CDR3 in DNA: TGTGCCAGCAGTGAACGGGACACCAATAATTCACCCCTCCACTTT. Combining the CDR3 with reference TRBV2 and TRBJ1-6 gives the whole variable domain EPEVTQTPSHQVTQMGQEVILRCVPISNHLYFYWYRQILGQKVEFLVSFYNNEISEKSEIFDDQFSVERPDGSNFTLKIRSTKLEDSAMYFCASSERDTNNSPLHFGNGTRLTVT.

V and J are TRBV25-1 and TRBJ2-7; the D is unclear. The V gene's germline CDR1 is MGHDK and CDR2 SYGVNS. The V gene lost 3 bases and the J gene lost 1 base, with 10 bases spanning the gap. The CDR3 length is 14 residues. The DNA for the CDR3 is TGTGCCAGCAGTGACCCGGCACAGTCCTACGAGCAGTACTTC. Residues: CASSDPAQSYEQYF.

The chain links TRBV25-1 to TRBJ1-1; D gene unclear. V was trimmed by 8 bases and J by 7 bases, leaving 14 bases between them. The CDR3 contains 12 residues. CDR1 and CDR2 from the germline V gene are MGHDK and SYGVNS. CDR3 coding DNA: TGTGCCAGCTCCGTCGGGCAAGGTGAAGCTTTCTTT. It translates to CASSVGQGEAFF.

The chain links TRBV25-1 to TRBJ1-1, with unresolved D. This CDR3 region has 11 residues. The germline gives CDR1 MGHDK, CDR2 SYGVNS. V shed 10 bases and J shed 1 base, with 7 bases lying between them. This chain's CDR3 is CATKGNTEAFF. The CDR3 DNA follows: TGTGCCACCAAAGGGAACACTGAAGCTTTCTTT.

The chain links TRBV23-1 to TRBJ1-1; D may be TRBD1 (5 bases). TRBV23-1 is designated an ORF whose function remains uncertain. The CDR3 has 13 residues. The V gene lost 5 bases and the J gene lost 4 bases, with 11 bases spanning the gap. The CDR3 bases are TGCGCCAGCAGTGATATGGGACGCACTGAAGCTTTCTTT. It codes for CASSDMGRTEAFF.

This clonotype was recorded only once. CDR3 bases: TGCAGTGCTAGAGGGCCTTCCCAAGAGACCCAGTACTTC. Encoded protein: CSARGPSQETQYF. The V call is TRBV20-1, the J call TRBJ2-5, with D unresolved. The CDR3 runs to 13 residues. Germline loops: CDR1 DFQATT, CDR2 SNEGSKA (reference sequence). Deletions cut 1 base from V and 1 base from J, with 7 bases between.

CDR3 region: CSATLNEKLFF. CDR3 nucleotide sequence: TGCAGTGCTACACTAAATGAAAAACTGTTTTTT. The genes are TRBV20-1 and TRBJ1-4, with unresolved D. Germline loops: CDR1 DFQATT, CDR2 SNEGSKA (reference sequence). The length of the CDR3 is 11 residues. Trimming shortened V by 4 bases and J by 5 bases, and 5 bases separated the two germline ends.

The chain employs TRBV12-3 or TRBV12-4 and TRBJ1-1; weak D call: TRBD1 (5 bases). The ends were cut back, 7 bases at V and 2 bases at J, with 17 bases in the middle. The CDR3 sequence is 15 residues long. The CDR3 loop is CASTPMGVSNTEAFF. The CDR3 DNA sequence: TGTGCCAGCACTCCTATGGGGGTATCAAACACTGAAGCTTTCTTT.

The chain employs TRBV5-1 and TRBJ1-5, with TRBD1 as a possible D gene (6 bases). Trimming shortened V by 1 base and J by 3 bases, and 14 bases separated the two germline ends. CDR3 size: 16 residues. Germline lookup yields CDR1 SGHRS and CDR2 YFSETQ. CDR3 DNA: TGCGCCAGCAGCTTGTCTGGGGCAGGGGACAATCAGCCCCAGCATTTT. This sequence encodes CASSLSGAGDNQPQHF.

This clonotype was counted once. The V call is TRBV20-1, the J call TRBJ2-3; D gene unclear. Germline V gene lookup returns CDR1 DFQATT and CDR2 SNEGSKA (reference sequence). V lost 0 bases to trimming and J lost 1 base, with 8 bases between them. This CDR3 region has 14 residues. In DNA form, the CDR3 reads TGCAGTGCTAGAGATAAGGCGCGCACAGATACGCAGTATTTT. Residues: CSARDKARTDTQYF.

V usage is TRBV12-3 or TRBV12-4 and J usage is TRBJ2-7; D not certain. V was trimmed by 2 bases and J by 6 bases, leaving 8 bases between them. The CDR3 loop spans 12 amino acids. CDR3 region: CASSLSRLEQYF. The CDR3 region has the DNA TGTGCCAGCAGTTTATCTCGACTCGAGCAGTACTTC.